Listed here are 22 T cell receptor beta chains from one sample, sequenced in a study of blood T cell repertoires in COVID-19. Clones were read by immunoSEQ multiplex PCR, and TCRdb kept only the in-frame ones, dropping some. This table holds tens of thousands of clones, about 85% found once. Sequenced: peripheral blood. All receptors come from a human donor with acute or convalescent COVID-19. The donor label of this sample is uncertain.

The gene calls are TRBV19 and TRBJ2-7, with 12 bases aligning to TRBD2. Germline lookup yields CDR1 LNHDA and CDR2 SQIVND (reference sequence). The CDR3 is 16 amino acids. Germline trimming cut 3 bases from V and 4 bases from J; bases unmatched to any gene: 7. In DNA form, the CDR3 reads TGTGCCAGTAGTATCCAGACTAGCGGGAGTCTGTACGAGCAGTACTTC. This encodes CASSIQTSGSLYEQYF.

The chain combines TRBV12-3 or TRBV12-4 with TRBJ1-1; D uncertain. CDR3 length equals 13 residues. Trimming removed 4 bases from V and 1 base from J, with 7 bases in between. Here the CDR3 DNA reads TGTGCCAGCAGTTCACGGGAGAACACTGAAGCTTTCTTT. It yields the protein CASSSRENTEAFF.

The chain is built from TRBV27 and TRBJ2-2, with TRBD2 matching over 8 bases. The CDR3 length is 15 residues. Germline CDR1 reads MNHEY; CDR2 reads SMNVEV (reference sequence). Unmatched junction bases numbered 1, after V lost 3 bases and J lost 1 base. The CDR3 bases are TGTGCCAGCAGTTTGCTAGCGGGGAACACCGGGGAGCTGTTTTTT. Amino acid sequence: CASSLLAGNTGELFF.

The V call is TRBV7-2, the J call TRBJ1-5, with TRBD1 matching 8 bases. There are 16 residues in the CDR3. Germline V gene lookup returns CDR1 SGHTA and CDR2 FQGNSA. The trim removed 5 bases at V and 4 bases at J, leaving 10 bases unmatched. CDR3 nucleotide sequence: TGTGCCAGCAGCCCCCAGGGACAGGCTAATAATCAGCCCCAGCATTTT. It translates to CASSPQGQANNQPQHF.

The chain links TRBV4-2 to TRBJ2-5; 9 bases are a match to TRBD2. CDR3 length equals 17 residues. CDR1 and CDR2 (germline): LGHNA, YNFKEQ. J gave up 2 bases and V 1 base, and 8 bases lay outside the gene matches. CDR3 nucleotide sequence: TGTGCCAGCAGCCAAGCCCGACTAGCGGCTGGGCAAGAGACCCAGTACTTC. This encodes CASSQARLAAGQETQYF.

This clone appeared a few times. The CDR3 region has the DNA TGCGCCAGCAGCTGGGGCCCACAGGGGATCAATAATGAAAAACTGTTTTTT. This codes for CASSWGPQGINNEKLFF. The chain joins TRBV5-1 to TRBJ1-4; TRBD1 matches at 7 bases. With V trimmed by 3 bases and J by 4 bases, 12 bases remained unmatched. CDR3 size: 17 residues. Germline-derived CDR1 and CDR2 are SGHRS and YFSETQ.

The V and J genes are TRBV6-1 and TRBJ2-3, with D unresolved. CDR1 and CDR2 from the germline V gene are MNHNS and SASEGT. V was trimmed by 2 bases and J by 6 bases, leaving 9 bases between them. The CDR3 is 13 amino acids. The CDR3 DNA reads as TGTGCCAGCAGTGAAAAGCGAGCGGATACGCAGTATTTT. Protein: CASSEKRADTQYF.

The chain joins TRBV11-2 to TRBJ2-2, with TRBD2 identical over 10 bases. CDR3 size: 18 residues. Germline V gene lookup returns CDR1 SGHAT and CDR2 FQNNGV. The ends lost 1 base at V and 0 bases at J; junction bases unmatched: 5. The CDR3 bases are TGTGCCAGCAGCTTAGTACAAGCGGGAGGGTCGAACACCGGGGAGCTGTTTTTT. As protein: CASSLVQAGGSNTGELFF.

The rearrangement joins TRBV4-1 to TRBJ1-6; tentative D call: TRBD1 (6 bases). The CDR3 runs to 16 residues. Deletions cut 1 base from V and 7 bases from J, with 14 bases between. CDR1 is MGHRA and CDR2 is YSYEKL in the germline V gene. In nucleotides, the CDR3 is TGCGCCAGCAGCCAAGCCCCGTCGGGGGGCAATTCACCCCTCCACTTT. Translating gives CASSQAPSGGNSPLHF.

This chain joins TRBV5-4 and TRBJ2-2; D possibly corresponds to TRBD2 (7 bases). Per the germline V gene, CDR1 is SGHNT and CDR2 is YYREEE (reference sequence). V shed 4 bases and J shed 7 bases, with 17 bases lying between them. This CDR3 is 15 amino acids long. The CDR3, as DNA: TGTGCCAGCAGCCCGGTGAGGGGGGGGATCGGGGAGCTGTTTTTT. It specifies CASSPVRGGIGELFF.

The rearrangement uses TRBV3-1 (or the pseudogene TRBV3-2) and TRBJ2-7; D uncertain. V was trimmed by 4 bases and J by 7 bases, leaving 17 bases between them. Germline assignment: CDR1 LGHDT and CDR2 YNNKEL (reference sequence). This CDR3 is 14 amino acids long. CDR3 residues: CASSRSTRQEEQYF. The CDR3 DNA reads as TGTGCCAGCAGCCGGAGCACACGTCAAGAAGAGCAGTACTTC.

V usage is TRBV5-1 and J usage is TRBJ1-1; TRBD1 matches 7 bases. The CDR3 covers 14 residues. With V trimmed by 5 bases and J by 1 base, 5 bases remained unmatched. Looked up from germline, CDR1 is SGHRS and CDR2 is YFSETQ. DNA of the CDR3: TGCGCCAGCAGTCTCGGACAGGAGAACACTGAAGCTTTCTTT. It is translated as CASSLGQENTEAFF. The whole variable domain, filled in from reference TRBV5-1 and TRBJ1-1, reads KAGVTQTPRYLIKTRGQQVTLSCSPISGHRSVSWYQQTPGQGLQFLFEYFSETQRNKGNFPGRFSGRQFSNSRSEMNVSTLELGDSALYLCASSLGQENTEAFFGQGTRLTVV.

The sample holds one count of this clone. Germline and junction disagree at one end, which may indicate a read error. The chain links TRBV7-7 to TRBJ2-1; perhaps TRBD1 as D (5 bases). Looked up from germline, CDR1 is SSHAT and CDR2 is FNYEAQ (reference sequence). The CDR3 is 15 amino acids. The CDR3 bases are TGTGCTAGCAGCTTAGGGGCCCCTTTGACAAATGAGCAGTTCTTC. Its translation is CASSLGAPLTNEQFF.

The chain employs TRBV5-1 and TRBJ2-7; D ambiguous. Germline values: CDR1 SGHRS, CDR2 YFSETQ. V lost 0 bases, J lost 3 bases, and 7 bases lay in between. CDR3 length: 13 residues. The CDR3 DNA is TGCGCCAGCAGCTTGGAAGGAGTCTACGAGCAGTACTTC. Amino acid sequence: CASSLEGVYEQYF.

V is TRBV18 and J is TRBJ1-2; D possibly corresponds to TRBD1 (5 bases). V shed 3 bases and J shed 2 bases, with 22 bases lying between them. Germline CDR1 reads KGHSH; CDR2 reads LQKENI. The CDR3 covers 18 residues. The CDR3 DNA reads TGTGCCAGCTCACCCACCGAATTGGGCCAGGGTTCGAACTATGGCTACACCTTC. It specifies CASSPTELGQGSNYGYTF. The full variable domain, in which reference TRBV18 and TRBJ1-2 provide the parts outside the CDR3, is NAGVMQNPRHLVRRRGQEARLRCSPMKGHSHVYWYRQLPEEGLKFMVYLQKENIIDESGMPKERFSAEFPKEGPSILRIQQVVRGDSAAYFCASSPTELGQGSNYGYTFGSGTRLTVV.

The chain joins TRBV18 to TRBJ1-1; no reliable D call. From germline, CDR1 is KGHSH and CDR2 LQKENI. The CDR3 runs to 15 residues. V was pared by 0 bases and J by 1 base, with 9 bases between. CDR3 in DNA: TGTGCCAGCTCACCACCATCTAGTCCGAACACTGAAGCTTTCTTT. The encoded protein is CASSPPSSPNTEAFF.

The chain uses TRBV11-2 and TRBJ2-1; 7 bases are a match to TRBD2. The CDR3 is made up of 14 amino acids. V lost 5 bases and J lost 8; bases outside the gene matches: 9. In germline, CDR1 is SGHAT, CDR2 FQNNGV. The CDR3 region is CASSTRLAPHEQFF. The CDR3, as DNA: TGTGCCAGCAGCACCCGACTAGCTCCCCATGAGCAGTTCTTC.

V and J are TRBV10-3 and TRBJ2-7; D unresolved. Trimming left V 5 bases short and J 4 bases short, with 6 bases between. This CDR3 is 11 amino acids long. Germline CDR1 reads ENHRY; CDR2 reads SYGVKD. CDR3 protein: CAISTSYEQYF. CDR3 coding DNA: TGTGCCATCAGTACAAGTTACGAGCAGTACTTC.

V is TRBV12-5 and J is TRBJ1-5; a possible D gene is TRBD1 (5 bases). The CDR3 spans 15 residues. Trimming took 7 bases from V and 0 from J, leaving 13 bases between them. CDR1 LGHNT and CDR2 FRNRAP come from the germline V gene. The CDR3 is CASATQEYSNQPQHF. Written as DNA, the CDR3 is TGTGCTAGTGCCACACAGGAGTATAGCAATCAGCCCCAGCATTTT.

This chain connects TRBV4-2 to TRBJ2-7, with 12 bases that match TRBD2. This CDR3 spans 18 amino acids. J gave up 3 bases and V 1 base, and 10 bases lay outside the gene matches. Looked up from germline, CDR1 is LGHNA and CDR2 is YNFKEQ. The CDR3 DNA reads TGTGCCAGCAGCCAAGGGGCTAGCGGGGGGGCAATTGTCTACGAGCAGTACTTC. It yields the protein CASSQGASGGAIVYEQYF.

The chain recombines TRBV5-1 with TRBJ2-2; 7 positions match TRBD1. With V trimmed by 2 bases and J by 7 bases, 8 bases remained unmatched. CDR3 size: 15 residues. CDR1 SGHRS and CDR2 YFSETQ come from the germline V gene. As DNA, the CDR3 is TGCGCCAGCAGCTTTACAGGGGAAGAGGTCGGGGAGCTGTTTTTT. Its protein product is CASSFTGEEVGELFF.

This clone came up once. V usage is TRBV24-1 and J usage is TRBJ2-3; 9 bases align to TRBD1. The ends lost 7 bases at V and 3 bases at J; junction bases unmatched: 7. The CDR3 covers 15 residues. Per germline, CDR1 KGHDR and CDR2 SFDVKD. CDR3 DNA sequence: TGTGCCACCAGCGCGGACAGGGGTAGGACAGATACGCAGTATTTT. Residues: CATSADRGRTDTQYF.